This T cell receptor beta chain was obtained from a study of T-cell memory formation after mild COVID-19. Study context: Across donors, TCR clusters were largely donor specific.

J was trimmed by 7 bases and V by 5 bases; bases with no gene match: 9. CDR3 length: 15 amino acids. CDR1 and CDR2 (germline): SEHNR, FQNEAQ (reference sequence). Each CDR3 protein is one row after TCRdb ran MiXCR on the 5' RACE reads. Of about 57,000 distinct CDR3 sequences detected, approximately 12% appear once; the ten largest clones hold 20% to 25%. Sequencing input: PBMCs or a T cell subset sorted from them (not recorded which). This TCR derives from a man between 18 and 29 years old who had mild COVID-19 (a few samples of this study predate the infection). Cell type and time point are not known. The chain joins TRBV7-9 to TRBJ2-1, with TRBD1 identical over 9 bases. CDR3 in amino acids: CASSHAGQGWNEQFF. CDR3 bases: TGTGCCAGCAGCCACGCTGGACAGGGGTGGAATGAGCAGTTCTTC. Looking up the rest from reference TRBV7-9 and TRBJ2-1 gives the full variable domain: DTGVSQNPRHKITKRGQNVTFRCDPISEHNRLYWYRQTLGQGPEFLTYFQNEAQLEKSRLLSDRFSAERPKGSFSTLEIQRTEQGDSAMYLCASSHAGQGWNEQFFGPGTRLTVL.